The text below deals with one T cell receptor (beta chain). Sequencing was performed with immunoSEQ multiplex PCR; in TCRdb, only in-frame clones are kept and a portion is missing. The sample includes some 57,000 clones, almost 96% of them seen just once. The source of the sample is a study of control samples from healthy donors and cancer patients. The TCR was taken from a woman aged 30 to 39 in good health. Sequenced sample: blood.

The CDR3 nucleotides read TGTGCCAGCAGTGACCTAGCGGGCTCCTACAATGAGCAGTTCTTC. As protein: CASSDLAGSYNEQFF. The V gene is TRBV6-4, the J gene TRBJ2-1, with TRBD2 identical over 8 bases. CDR1 is MRHNA and CDR2 is SNTAGT in the germline V gene. Trimming at V came to 2 bases and at J to 0 bases, leaving 0 bases not matched to a gene. This CDR3 contains 15 residues.